This T cell receptor (beta chain) was sequenced during a study of cytomegalovirus exposure and HLA in healthy donors. With regard to this clone: Its antigen remains unidentified.

Germline-derived CDR1 and CDR2 are SGHTA and FQGTGA. The V and J ends lost 0 bases and 0 bases respectively, with 9 bases between them. This CDR3 is built from 16 residues. Study-wide points: Previous analysis showed most TCR beta V segments were productive about 87% or about 30% of the time.

PCR primers comprised 60 Vbeta and 13 Jbeta primers. The protocol was immunoSEQ multiplex PCR, while the TCRdb copy is restricted to in-frame clones and leaves out a portion. The data show 200,000 to 250,000 clones, about 80% seen once. The sample comprised PBMCs. V is TRBV7-3 and J is TRBJ2-1; the D is unclear. This sequence was found in a middle-aged woman in good health and CMV-seronegative. Here the CDR3 reads CASSLTSGTSYNEQFF. The CDR3 DNA follows: TGTGCCAGCAGCTTAACATCAGGAACCTCCTACAATGAGCAGTTCTTC.